One sample yielded the 21 T cell receptor beta chains listed below, sequenced in a study of CXCR3-negative and CXCR3-positive naive CD8 T cells. General study results and limits: CXCR3-positive naive cells had more hydrophobic TRB CDR3s than CXCR3-negative naive cells.

What these receptors recognize is not known. Libraries of TRB cDNA were made by 5' RACE and carried UMIs. From the 5' RACE reads, TCRdb lists one entry per CDR3 protein and no DNA. The data include tens of thousands of distinct CDR3 sequences; the top ten clones carry 0.55% to 0.75%. The sample was naive CXCR3+ CD8+ T cells from blood. Subset described: CD45RO-CCR7+CD27+CD95- naive CD8+ T cells expressing CXCR3 (TNR3+). The source is a human donor in good health. Some clones in this sample may be carry-over from other donors' samples.

The chain combines TRBV6-6 with TRBJ2-3; TCRdb's D call of TRBD2 is untestable without DNA. The CDR3 extends over 14 amino acids. Germline V gene sequence: CDR1 MNHNY, CDR2 SVGAGI (reference sequence). Here the CDR3 reads CASSYGRGTDTQYF.

This chain joins TRBV11-3 and TRBJ1-1. Germline V lookup: CDR1 SGHNT, CDR2 YENEEA. CDR3 length: 12 amino acids. The CDR3 loop reads CASSLDRSEAFF.

The V and J genes are TRBV20-1 and TRBJ2-7; TCRdb indicates TRBD1, and absent DNA this call remains unverified. CDR1 and CDR2 (germline): DFQATT, SNEGSKA (reference sequence). The CDR3 spans 13 residues. CDR3: CSERGTGFHEQYF.

The gene calls are TRBV6-5 and TRBJ2-7; as DNA is missing, the TRBD2 call by TCRdb cannot be tested. The CDR3 has 13 amino acids. The germline gives CDR1 MNHEY, CDR2 SVGAGI. This CDR3 reads CASRAGGAYEQYF.

This chain uses TRBV19 with TRBJ2-5; TCRdb lists TRBD2, though no DNA is available to test this call. CDR3 length: 16 residues. Germline V gene data show CDR1 as LNHDA and CDR2 as SQIVND (reference sequence). CDR3 loop: CASSTASGGAGETQYF.

The V gene is TRBV29-1, the J gene TRBJ2-2; TCRdb's D gene call, TRBD1, goes unchecked for lack of DNA. The germline CDR1 and CDR2 sequences are SQVTM and ANQGSEA. The CDR3 extends over 13 amino acids. The CDR3 sequence: CSVVSQGFGELFF.

The rearrangement links TRBV6-4 to TRBJ2-3; TCRdb indicates TRBD2, and absent DNA this call remains unverified. Germline CDR1 is MRHNA and CDR2 is SNTAGT. This CDR3 spans 15 amino acids. The CDR3 region is CASSDSGGSADTQYF.

CDR3: CATSGGGGTTYNEQFF. The gene calls are TRBV6-2 or TRBV6-3 and TRBJ2-1; with no DNA, the TCRdb D assignment of TRBD1 cannot be verified. CDR1 MNHEY and CDR2 SVGEGT come from the germline V gene. CDR3 length: 16 amino acids.

The chain employs TRBV10-3 and TRBJ2-7; the TCRdb call, TRBD2, lacks DNA for checking. This CDR3 has 14 amino acids. Germline V gives CDR1 ENHRY, CDR2 SYGVKD. CDR3 residues: CAASETSGVFEQYF.

The chain carries TRBV29-1 and TRBJ1-1; with no DNA, the TCRdb D assignment of TRBD1 cannot be verified. The CDR3 runs 13 residues. Germline V gives CDR1 SQVTM, CDR2 ANQGSEA. This CDR3 is CSVDIGDRYEAFF.

This chain links TRBV7-6 with TRBJ1-5. The CDR3 is 15 amino acids. Germline loops: CDR1 SGHVS, CDR2 FNYEAQ. The CDR3 protein is CASSLSGYSNQPQHF.

This rearrangement joins TRBV28 to TRBJ2-1; TCRdb indicates TRBD1, and absent DNA this call remains unverified. Germline lookup yields CDR1 MDHEN and CDR2 SYDVKM. The CDR3 sequence is 15 residues long. The CDR3 is CASREDTYVYNEQFF.

The V gene is TRBV27, the J gene TRBJ2-1; TCRdb gives TRBD1 as the D gene, but with no DNA this cannot be confirmed. CDR3 length equals 15 residues. Per germline, CDR1 MNHEY and CDR2 SMNVEV (reference sequence). CDR3 protein: CASRAAPGGYNEQFF.

This chain connects TRBV27 to TRBJ1-2; TCRdb lists TRBD1, though no DNA is available to test this call. This CDR3 is built from 13 residues. CDR1 and CDR2 (germline): MNHEY, SMNVEV (reference sequence). The CDR3 loop reads CASSPDRRPGYTF.

The V call is TRBV6-5, the J call TRBJ2-5; checking the TCRdb D call of TRBD1 is not possible without DNA. Germline CDR1 MNHEY, CDR2 SVGAGI. The CDR3 has 14 residues. CDR3 sequence reads: CASSYWDRGETQYF.

V usage is TRBV28 and J usage is TRBJ1-6. The length of the CDR3 is 15 residues. From germline, CDR1 is MDHEN and CDR2 SYDVKM. This chain's CDR3 is CASSSRDSYNSPLHF.

The chain employs TRBV6-6 and TRBJ2-1; TCRdb reports TRBD1, a call that lacks DNA to check it against. This CDR3 contains 13 residues. Germline V gives CDR1 MNHNY, CDR2 SVGAGI (reference sequence). This CDR3 is CAGTGGLGNEQFF.

The rearrangement joins TRBV4-2 to TRBJ2-7. CDR1 and CDR2 (germline): LGHNA, YNFKEQ. The CDR3 has 12 residues. CDR3 sequence: CASSQAFGEQYF.

The V gene is TRBV9, the J gene TRBJ1-2; TCRdb lists TRBD1, though no DNA is available to test this call. Germline lookup yields CDR1 SGDLS and CDR2 YYNGEE. The CDR3 contains 15 residues. CDR3 amino acids: CASSSRSQGNYGYTF.

The CDR3 region is CASSSTGGANNEQFF. The rearrangement joins TRBV5-7 to TRBJ2-1; with no DNA, the TCRdb D assignment of TRBD1 cannot be verified. TRBV5-7 is an ORF for which the function is uncertain. The CDR3 loop spans 15 amino acids.

The rearrangement links TRBV29-1 to TRBJ1-2; TCRdb designates TRBD1, a call that cannot be tested without DNA. The germline CDR1 and CDR2 sequences are SQVTM and ANQGSEA. This CDR3 has 12 amino acids. CDR3: CSARQGSGGYTF.